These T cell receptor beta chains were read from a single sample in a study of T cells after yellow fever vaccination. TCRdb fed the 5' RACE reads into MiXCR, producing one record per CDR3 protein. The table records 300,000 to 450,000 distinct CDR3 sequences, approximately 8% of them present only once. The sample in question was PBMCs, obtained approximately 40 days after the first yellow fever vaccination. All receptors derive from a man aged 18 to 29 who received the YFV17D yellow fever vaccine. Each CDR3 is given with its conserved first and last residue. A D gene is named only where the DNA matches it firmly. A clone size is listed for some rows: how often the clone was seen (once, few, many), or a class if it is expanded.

CDR3aa: CASSPGNYYEQYF; CDR3nt: TGTGCCAGCAGCCCCGGGAATTATTACGAGCAGTACTTC; j_gene: TRBJ2-7; abundance: many; v_gene: TRBV7-3; d_gene: NA
CDR3aa: CASSLWASSYNEQFF; CDR3nt: TGTGCCAGCAGCTTATGGGCTAGCTCCTACAATGAGCAGTTCTTC; j_gene: TRBJ2-1; abundance: NA; v_gene: TRBV7-3; d_gene: NA
CDR3aa: CASSRNRGSNQPQHF; CDR3nt: TGCGCCAGCAGCCGCAACAGGGGAAGCAATCAGCCCCAGCATTTT; j_gene: TRBJ1-5; abundance: few; v_gene: TRBV4-1; d_gene: TRBD1
CDR3aa: CASSSRTGLSYEQYF; CDR3nt: TGTGCCAGCAGCTCCCGGACAGGACTCTCCTACGAGCAGTACTTC; j_gene: TRBJ2-7; abundance: NA; v_gene: TRBV5-6; d_gene: TRBD1
CDR3aa: CASSFSGDSYEQYF; CDR3nt: TGTGCCAGCAGCTTTAGCGGGGACTCCTACGAGCAGTACTTC; j_gene: TRBJ2-7; abundance: NA; v_gene: TRBV7-2; d_gene: TRBD2
CDR3aa: CASSQGGGQIKGEAFF; CDR3nt: TGTGCCAGCAGCCAAGGCGGGGGACAGATAAAAGGGGAAGCTTTCTTT; j_gene: TRBJ1-1; abundance: many; v_gene: TRBV3-1; d_gene: TRBD1
CDR3aa: CASSLSPNEQFF; CDR3nt: TGTGCCAGCAGTTTATCTCCCAATGAGCAGTTCTTC; j_gene: TRBJ2-1; abundance: many; v_gene: TRBV27; d_gene: NA
CDR3aa: CASSLTDLSSYNEQFF; CDR3nt: TGTGCCAGCAGCTTAACCGACTTAAGCTCCTACAATGAGCAGTTCTTC; j_gene: TRBJ2-1; abundance: NA; v_gene: TRBV7-6; d_gene: NA
CDR3aa: CASSLTWTGDHTQYF; CDR3nt: TGTGCCAGCAGCTTAACGTGGACGGGGGATCATACGCAGTATTTT; j_gene: TRBJ2-3; abundance: few; v_gene: TRBV7-2; d_gene: NA
CDR3aa: CASTHYPGLGENSSYEQYF; CDR3nt: TGTGCCAGCACCCATTATCCGGGACTTGGGGAAAATAGCTCCTACGAGCAGTACTTC; j_gene: TRBJ2-7; abundance: NA; v_gene: TRBV4-2; d_gene: NA
CDR3aa: CASSLDRPTNYGYTF; CDR3nt: TGCGCCAGCAGCTTGGACAGGCCGACTAACTATGGCTACACCTTC; j_gene: TRBJ1-2; abundance: few; v_gene: TRBV5-1; d_gene: NA
CDR3aa: CASMGLYTDTQYF; CDR3nt: TGTGCCAGCATGGGACTTTACACAGATACGCAGTATTTT; j_gene: TRBJ2-3; abundance: NA; v_gene: TRBV6-2/TRBV6-3; d_gene: NA
CDR3aa: CASSLVQGTPGEQFF; CDR3nt: TGCGCCAGCAGCTTGGTGCAAGGGACGCCGGGAGAGCAGTTCTTC; j_gene: TRBJ2-1; abundance: NA; v_gene: TRBV5-1; d_gene: NA
CDR3aa: CASSYVKDQPQHF; CDR3nt: TGTGCCAGCAGTTACGTGAAGGATCAGCCCCAGCATTTT; j_gene: TRBJ1-5; abundance: few; v_gene: TRBV6-5; d_gene: NA
CDR3aa: CASSLDSQGGVVQYF; CDR3nt: TGCGCCAGCAGCTTGGATTCACAGGGGGGTGTAGTGCAGTACTTC; j_gene: TRBJ2-7; abundance: NA; v_gene: TRBV5-1; d_gene: TRBD1
CDR3aa: CASSQSMTGSGNTIYF; CDR3nt: TGTGCCAGCAGCCAATCAATGACAGGGTCTGGAAACACCATATATTTT; j_gene: TRBJ1-3; abundance: NA; v_gene: TRBV3-1; d_gene: TRBD1
CDR3aa: CASSLSPSGSYNEQFF; CDR3nt: TGCGCCAGCAGCTTGTCCCCTTCGGGGTCCTACAATGAGCAGTTCTTC; j_gene: TRBJ2-1; abundance: NA; v_gene: TRBV5-1; d_gene: NA
CDR3aa: CSAHNEQFF; CDR3nt: TGCAGTGCTCACAATGAGCAGTTCTTC; j_gene: TRBJ2-1; abundance: NA; v_gene: TRBV20-1; d_gene: NA